A selection of T cell receptor beta chains follows, all from one sample in a study of blood T cell repertoires in COVID-19. The repertoire was sequenced with immunoSEQ multiplex PCR; TCRdb's copy has only in-frame clones and lacks some. The sample contains around 250,000 clones, around 82% of which appear only once. Sequencing input: peripheral blood. The source of these receptors is a man between 45 and 60 years old with active or convalescent COVID-19. CDR3s include the opening cysteine and the closing phenylalanine or tryptophan. Each record gives: V gene, D gene, J gene, clone size, CDR3 DNA, CDR3 protein. A D gene is named only where the DNA matches it firmly. Not every row has a clone size; where given, it reads once, few, many or a size class.

V gene: TRBV30; D gene: .; J gene: TRBJ2-7; clone size: .; CDR3 DNA: TGTGCCTGGAGTGCAAGCCTTTCCTACGAGCAGTACTTC; CDR3 protein: CAWSASLSYEQYF
V gene: TRBV7-3; D gene: .; J gene: TRBJ2-1; clone size: .; CDR3 DNA: TGTGCCAGCAGCTTAAACAGGCAAAATGAGCAGTTCTTC; CDR3 protein: CASSLNRQNEQFF
V gene: TRBV5-1; D gene: TRBD1; J gene: TRBJ2-7; clone size: .; CDR3 DNA: TGCGCCAACGATGCCGGGACAGGGGAGCTACACGAGCAGTACTTC; CDR3 protein: CANDAGTGELHEQYF
V gene: TRBV7-9; D gene: .; J gene: TRBJ2-2; clone size: .; CDR3 DNA: TGTGCCAGCAGCTTAGTAGTTATGTTGAGGACCGGGGAGCTGTTTTTT; CDR3 protein: CASSLVVMLRTGELFF
V gene: TRBV2; D gene: .; J gene: TRBJ1-4; clone size: .; CDR3 DNA: TGTGCCACTCGACAGCCTAATGAAAAACTGTTTTTT; CDR3 protein: CATRQPNEKLFF
V gene: TRBV10-3; D gene: TRBD1; J gene: TRBJ1-2; clone size: once; CDR3 DNA: TGTGCCATCAGTGAGTCGACAGGGCGATACTATGGCTACACCTTC; CDR3 protein: CAISESTGRYYGYTF
V gene: TRBV5-4; D gene: .; J gene: TRBJ2-2; clone size: .; CDR3 DNA: TGTGCCAGCAGCTGGGTGGGGGGAAGCACCGGGGAGCTGTTTTTT; CDR3 protein: CASSWVGGSTGELFF
V gene: TRBV19; D gene: .; J gene: TRBJ2-2; clone size: .; CDR3 DNA: TGTGCCAGTAGTACGACAGTAAACGGGGAGCTGTTTTTT; CDR3 protein: CASSTTVNGELFF
V gene: TRBV7-6; D gene: TRBD2; J gene: TRBJ2-2; clone size: .; CDR3 DNA: TGTGCCAGCAGCCCGGGGACTAGCGGGGACCCGAGGACCGGGGAGCTGTTTTTT; CDR3 protein: CASSPGTSGDPRTGELFF
V gene: TRBV4-3; D gene: TRBD1; J gene: TRBJ1-4; clone size: .; CDR3 DNA: TGCGCCAGCAGCGAAGGACAGGGCCCAACTAATGAAAAACTGTTTTTT; CDR3 protein: CASSEGQGPTNEKLFF
V gene: TRBV5-6; D gene: TRBD2; J gene: TRBJ2-1; clone size: .; CDR3 DNA: TGTGCCAGCCAGTCGGGGGGGAGCTCCTACAATGAGCAGTTCTTC; CDR3 protein: CASQSGGSSYNEQFF
V gene: TRBV5-6; D gene: .; J gene: TRBJ2-4; clone size: .; CDR3 DNA: TGTGCCAGCAGCCAAACAGGGTTCAAAAACATTCAGTACTTC; CDR3 protein: CASSQTGFKNIQYF
V gene: TRBV4-2; D gene: TRBD2; J gene: TRBJ2-1; clone size: .; CDR3 DNA: TGTGCCAGCAGCCAAGATACGGGGGGGCAGTTCTTC; CDR3 protein: CASSQDTGGQFF
V gene: TRBV18; D gene: .; J gene: TRBJ1-2; clone size: .; CDR3 DNA: TGTGCCAGCTCCCACGGGGCGGGGACCGGCTACACCTTC; CDR3 protein: CASSHGAGTGYTF
V gene: TRBV5-6; D gene: .; J gene: TRBJ1-3; clone size: .; CDR3 DNA: TGTGCCAGCAGCTTTTCTCCGTCTCCTGGAAACACCATATATTTT; CDR3 protein: CASSFSPSPGNTIYF
V gene: TRBV7-9; D gene: .; J gene: TRBJ1-6; clone size: .; CDR3 DNA: TGTGCCAGCAGCTTAACTGCGTCCTATAATTCACCCCTCCACTTT; CDR3 protein: CASSLTASYNSPLHF
V gene: TRBV10-3; D gene: TRBD1; J gene: TRBJ2-7; clone size: .; CDR3 DNA: TGTGCCATCAGTTTCCCGGGACAGGGATTGCGTGAGCAGTACTTC; CDR3 protein: CAISFPGQGLREQYF
V gene: TRBV12-3/TRBV12-4; D gene: .; J gene: TRBJ1-1; clone size: .; CDR3 DNA: TGTGCCAGCAGTCCGACAGGGAACACTGAAGCTTTCTTT; CDR3 protein: CASSPTGNTEAFF
V gene: TRBV29-1; D gene: .; J gene: TRBJ1-2; clone size: .; CDR3 DNA: TGCAGCGTGGAGGGGAGGTTGAACTATGGCTACACCTTC; CDR3 protein: CSVEGRLNYGYTF
V gene: TRBV6-2/TRBV6-3; D gene: .; J gene: TRBJ1-1; clone size: .; CDR3 DNA: TGTGCCAGCAGCCTCGGACTGCCTGAAGCTTTCTTT; CDR3 protein: CASSLGLPEAFF
V gene: TRBV2; D gene: .; J gene: TRBJ2-5; clone size: .; CDR3 DNA: TGTGCCAGCAAGAGGGGGGGGCGGGAGACCCAGTACTTC; CDR3 protein: CASKRGGRETQYF
V gene: TRBV12-3/TRBV12-4; D gene: TRBD1; J gene: TRBJ2-4; clone size: .; CDR3 DNA: TGTGCCAGCAGAACAGGGGGTGGCATTCAGTACTTC; CDR3 protein: CASRTGGGIQYF
V gene: TRBV24-1; D gene: TRBD1; J gene: TRBJ2-1; clone size: few; CDR3 DNA: TGTGCCACCAGTGATTCCAGGGGGAAACAGTTCTTC; CDR3 protein: CATSDSRGKQFF
V gene: TRBV5-1; D gene: TRBD2; J gene: TRBJ2-1; clone size: .; CDR3 DNA: TGCGCCAGCAGCCCGGGGGGTCAGCGAAGATATAAGGATGAGCAGTTCTTC; CDR3 protein: CASSPGGQRRYKDEQFF
V gene: TRBV13; D gene: .; J gene: TRBJ2-7; clone size: many; CDR3 DNA: TGTGCCAGCAGCCCCGGGGGGACACTTACCTACGAGCAGTACTTC; CDR3 protein: CASSPGGTLTYEQYF
V gene: TRBV11-3; D gene: TRBD2; J gene: TRBJ2-1; clone size: .; CDR3 DNA: TGTGCCAGCAGCGGGGGACTAGCGGGGGAGAGGAATGAGCAGTTCTTC; CDR3 protein: CASSGGLAGERNEQFF
V gene: TRBV5-8; D gene: TRBD2; J gene: TRBJ2-2; clone size: .; CDR3 DNA: TGTGCCAGCAGCTCGGGACTAGCGGGGGGCACCGGGGAGCTGTTTTTT; CDR3 protein: CASSSGLAGGTGELFF
V gene: TRBV7-2; D gene: .; J gene: TRBJ2-2; clone size: .; CDR3 DNA: TGTGCCAGCAGCCTGTGGGGGGTTACGAACACCGGGGAGCTGTTTTTT; CDR3 protein: CASSLWGVTNTGELFF
V gene: TRBV29-1; D gene: .; J gene: TRBJ2-3; clone size: .; CDR3 DNA: TGCAGCGTTCAAAAAGGAGGGTACAAGGGAGATACGCAGTATTTT; CDR3 protein: CSVQKGGYKGDTQYF
V gene: TRBV5-1; D gene: .; J gene: TRBJ2-2; clone size: .; CDR3 DNA: TGCGCCAGCAGCTTGGTTCAGGGGAACACCGGGGAGCTGTTTTTT; CDR3 protein: CASSLVQGNTGELFF
V gene: TRBV28; D gene: .; J gene: TRBJ1-2; clone size: few; CDR3 DNA: TGTGCCAGCAGTTTAGAGCTTCCCGGGAACTATGGCTACACCTTC; CDR3 protein: CASSLELPGNYGYTF
V gene: TRBV6-6; D gene: TRBD1; J gene: TRBJ2-1; clone size: .; CDR3 DNA: TGTGCCAGCAGTCGAACAGGGGATGAGCAGTTCTTC; CDR3 protein: CASSRTGDEQFF
V gene: TRBV5-1; D gene: TRBD1; J gene: TRBJ1-4; clone size: few; CDR3 DNA: TGCGCCAGCAGCGCGGGACAGGACTATGAAAAACTGTTTTTT; CDR3 protein: CASSAGQDYEKLFF
V gene: TRBV6-5; D gene: .; J gene: TRBJ2-5; clone size: .; CDR3 DNA: TGTGCCAGCACCATCCGGACAGTCCAAGAGACCCAGTACTTC; CDR3 protein: CASTIRTVQETQYF
V gene: TRBV6-5; D gene: .; J gene: TRBJ1-6; clone size: .; CDR3 DNA: TGTGCCAGCAGTCAGGGGTCGAGTGGTTCACCCCTCCACTTT; CDR3 protein: CASSQGSSGSPLHF
V gene: TRBV5-1; D gene: TRBD2; J gene: TRBJ2-3; clone size: few; CDR3 DNA: TGCGCCAGCAGCTCCCCCGGGGGGGCGCAGTATTTT; CDR3 protein: CASSSPGGAQYF
V gene: TRBV10-2; D gene: .; J gene: TRBJ1-3; clone size: few; CDR3 DNA: TGCGCCAGCACCTTAGCACACTTCTCTGGAAACACCATATATTTT; CDR3 protein: CASTLAHFSGNTIYF
V gene: TRBV5-1; D gene: .; J gene: TRBJ1-6; clone size: .; CDR3 DNA: TGCGCCAGCAGCTCGGGACAAATATTGAGTTCACCCCTCCACTTT; CDR3 protein: CASSSGQILSSPLHF
V gene: TRBV29-1; D gene: TRBD1; J gene: TRBJ1-1; clone size: .; CDR3 DNA: TGCAGCGTGGGCCTAACAGGGGGGTTAGCTTTCTTT; CDR3 protein: CSVGLTGGLAFF
V gene: TRBV24-1; D gene: .; J gene: TRBJ1-5; clone size: .; CDR3 DNA: TGTGCCACCAGTGATAAGAGCTTCGGCAATCAGCCCCAGCATTTT; CDR3 protein: CATSDKSFGNQPQHF
V gene: TRBV5-1; D gene: .; J gene: TRBJ1-4; clone size: .; CDR3 DNA: TGCGCCAGCAGCTTGGATTTGTGGTCCGGAACTAATGAAAAACTGTTTTTT; CDR3 protein: CASSLDLWSGTNEKLFF
V gene: TRBV6-5; D gene: TRBD1; J gene: TRBJ1-2; clone size: .; CDR3 DNA: TGTGCCAGCAGTTATAACCGCGACAGGGGCTATGGCTACACCTTC; CDR3 protein: CASSYNRDRGYGYTF
V gene: TRBV6-5; D gene: .; J gene: TRBJ2-3; clone size: .; CDR3 DNA: TGTGCCAGCAGTTACTCGCCGGAGGTGAGCACAGATACGCAGTATTTT; CDR3 protein: CASSYSPEVSTDTQYF
V gene: TRBV28; D gene: .; J gene: TRBJ2-2; clone size: .; CDR3 DNA: TGTGCCAGCAGCCCTCATGCGGGCGGGAACGGGGAGCTGTTTTTT; CDR3 protein: CASSPHAGGNGELFF
V gene: TRBV28; D gene: .; J gene: TRBJ1-1; clone size: .; CDR3 DNA: TGTGCCAGCAGTTTTTATCAGGGGAGCACTGAAGCTTTCTTT; CDR3 protein: CASSFYQGSTEAFF
V gene: TRBV20-1; D gene: TRBD1; J gene: TRBJ1-2; clone size: .; CDR3 DNA: TGCAGTGCTAGTCTCTCCGGGACAGACGGCTACACCTTC; CDR3 protein: CSASLSGTDGYTF
V gene: TRBV3-1/TRBV3-2; D gene: TRBD1; J gene: TRBJ1-5; clone size: .; CDR3 DNA: TGTGCCAGCAGTCGACAGGGGGCTGGTCAGCCCCAGCATTTT; CDR3 protein: CASSRQGAGQPQHF
V gene: TRBV7-2; D gene: .; J gene: TRBJ2-7; clone size: .; CDR3 DNA: TGTGCCAGCAGCTTAGGGCTGCTCCGCCCCCTTTCGTACTTC; CDR3 protein: CASSLGLLRPLSYF
V gene: TRBV7-3; D gene: .; J gene: TRBJ1-2; clone size: few; CDR3 DNA: TGTGCCAGCAGCCCGCGGGCGGGGGCAAACTATGGCTACACCTTC; CDR3 protein: CASSPRAGANYGYTF
V gene: TRBV4-3; D gene: TRBD1; J gene: TRBJ2-1; clone size: .; CDR3 DNA: TGCGCCAGCAGCCTTGACAGGGTCAGGGAGCAGTTCTTC; CDR3 protein: CASSLDRVREQFF
V gene: TRBV19; D gene: .; J gene: TRBJ1-6; clone size: once; CDR3 DNA: TGTGCCAGTAGTACGACAGCCAATTCACCCCTCCACTTT; CDR3 protein: CASSTTANSPLHF
V gene: TRBV5-1; D gene: TRBD1; J gene: TRBJ2-4; clone size: .; CDR3 DNA: TGCGCCAGCAGCTCCCAGGGGGATGTGGCCAAAAACATTCAGTACTTC; CDR3 protein: CASSSQGDVAKNIQYF